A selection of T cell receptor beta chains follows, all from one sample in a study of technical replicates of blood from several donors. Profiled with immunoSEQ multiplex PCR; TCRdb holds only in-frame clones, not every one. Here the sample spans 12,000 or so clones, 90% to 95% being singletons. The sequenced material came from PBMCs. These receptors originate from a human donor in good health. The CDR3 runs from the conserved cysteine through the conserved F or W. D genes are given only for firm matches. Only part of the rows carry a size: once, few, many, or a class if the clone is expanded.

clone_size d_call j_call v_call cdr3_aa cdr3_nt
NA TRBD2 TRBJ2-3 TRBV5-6 CASSRLAGFTDTQYF TGTGCCAGCAGCCGACTAGCGGGATTCACAGATACGCAGTATTTT
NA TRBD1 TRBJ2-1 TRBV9 CASTRDSLPRGEQFF TGTGCCAGCACCAGGGACAGTCTCCCTCGTGGTGAGCAGTTCTTC
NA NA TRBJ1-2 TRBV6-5 CASSSGLKVGYTF TGTGCCAGCAGTTCTGGACTCAAGGTTGGCTACACCTTC
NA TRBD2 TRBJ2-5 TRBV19 CASSIDPAGGVQTQYF TGTGCCAGTAGTATAGACCCAGCGGGAGGGGTCCAGACCCAGTACTTC
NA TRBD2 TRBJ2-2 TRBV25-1 CASRDSSGNTGELFF TGTGCCAGCAGGGACTCTAGCGGAAACACCGGGGAGCTGTTTTTT
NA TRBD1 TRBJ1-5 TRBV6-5 CASSYSMAGGQPQHF TGTGCCAGCAGTTACTCGATGGCAGGGGGTCAGCCCCAGCATTTT
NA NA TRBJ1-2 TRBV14 CASSQDRRLQNYGYTF TGTGCCAGCAGCCAGGACAGACGCTTACAGAACTATGGCTACACCTTC
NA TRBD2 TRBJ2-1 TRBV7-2 CASTPGGGGSRDEQFF TGTGCCAGCACCCCCGGAGGCGGCGGGAGTCGGGATGAGCAGTTCTTC
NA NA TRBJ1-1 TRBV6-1 CASSWWAESNTEAFF TGTGCCAGCAGTTGGTGGGCAGAGAGCAACACTGAAGCTTTCTTT
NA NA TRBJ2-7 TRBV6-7 CASTAGRGRMGEQYF TGTGCCAGCACCGCCGGGCGGGGGCGGATGGGAGAGCAGTACTTC
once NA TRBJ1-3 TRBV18 CASSPQVDSGNTIYF TGTGCCAGCTCACCACAAGTAGACTCTGGAAACACCATATATTTT
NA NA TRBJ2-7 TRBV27 CASSLVASSYEQYF TGTGCCAGCAGTTTAGTTGCGAGCTCCTACGAGCAGTACTTC
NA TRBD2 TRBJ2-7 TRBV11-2 CASSLGGSGRGEQYF TGTGCCAGCAGCTTAGGGGGCAGCGGGAGAGGCGAGCAGTACTTC
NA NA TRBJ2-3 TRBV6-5 CASSYSAVSTDTQYF TGTGCCAGCAGTTACTCGGCCGTAAGCACAGATACGCAGTATTTT
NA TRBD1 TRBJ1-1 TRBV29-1 CSVEGQGEWTEAFF TGCAGCGTTGAAGGACAGGGGGAGTGGACTGAAGCTTTCTTT
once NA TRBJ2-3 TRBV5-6 CASSFMAGRPDTQYF TGTGCCAGCAGTTTCATGGCGGGGAGACCAGATACGCAGTATTTT
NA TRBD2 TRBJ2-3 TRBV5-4 CASSLAGGTDTQYF TGTGCCAGCAGCTTAGCGGGAGGCACAGATACGCAGTATTTT
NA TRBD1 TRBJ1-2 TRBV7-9 CASSRQAQGAFGYTF TGTGCCAGCAGCCGCCAGGCACAGGGGGCGTTTGGCTACACCTTC
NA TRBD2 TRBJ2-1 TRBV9 CASSVGTSGSFNEQFF TGTGCCAGCAGCGTAGGAACTAGCGGGAGTTTCAATGAGCAGTTCTTC
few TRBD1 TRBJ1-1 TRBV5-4 CASQITGDLMNTEAFF TGTGCCAGCCAGATAACAGGGGACCTCATGAACACTGAAGCTTTCTTT
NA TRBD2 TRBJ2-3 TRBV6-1 CASSESVAGRDTQYF TGTGCCAGCAGTGAGTCGGTAGCGGGAAGGGATACGCAGTATTTT
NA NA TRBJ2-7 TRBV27 CASSLGGVFSYEQYF TGTGCCAGCAGTTTAGGCGGGGTTTTTAGTTACGAGCAGTACTTC
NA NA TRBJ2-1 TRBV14 CASSQDRGSVYNEQFF TGTGCCAGCAGCCAAGACCGGGGGAGTGTCTACAATGAGCAGTTCTTC
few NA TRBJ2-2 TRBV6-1 CATMSGTGDTGELFF TGTGCCACCATGAGCGGGACAGGAGACACCGGGGAGCTGTTTTTT
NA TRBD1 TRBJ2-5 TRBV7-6 CASSSITGGQSTQYF TGTGCCAGCAGCTCGATCACAGGGGGCCAGTCGACCCAGTACTTC
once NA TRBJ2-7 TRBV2 CASSEAGTQITYEQYF TGTGCCAGCAGTGAAGCCGGGACTCAGATTACCTACGAGCAGTACTTC
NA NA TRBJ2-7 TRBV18 CASSPLGGSVQTSYEQYF TGTGCCAGCTCACCATTAGGCGGGTCAGTACAAACCTCCTACGAGCAGTACTTC
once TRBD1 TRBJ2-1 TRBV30 CAWSKKGQGASEQFF TGTGCCTGGAGTAAAAAGGGACAGGGAGCCAGTGAGCAGTTCTTC
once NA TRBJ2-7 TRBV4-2 CASSQLSEVLGGQYF TGTGCCAGCAGCCAACTTTCAGAGGTATTGGGGGGGCAGTACTTC
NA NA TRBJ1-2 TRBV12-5 CASGLPRGGGLTLANYGYTF TGTGCTAGTGGTTTGCCCCGGGGCGGGGGCTTAACCCTAGCTAACTATGGCTACACCTTC
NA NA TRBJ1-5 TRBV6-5 CASSYLSGQPQHF TGTGCCAGCAGTTACTTGAGTGGTCAGCCCCAGCATTTT
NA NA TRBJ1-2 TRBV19 CASRHSGRWDGYTF TGTGCCAGTAGACATTCAGGGCGGTGGGATGGCTACACCTTC
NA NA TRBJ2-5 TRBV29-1 CSAPSGGGQETQYF TGCAGCGCCCCATCAGGCGGAGGCCAAGAGACCCAGTACTTC
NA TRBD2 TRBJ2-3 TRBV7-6 CASSLLVAGGQDTQYF TGTGCCAGCAGCTTATTGGTAGCGGGAGGGCAAGATACGCAGTATTTT
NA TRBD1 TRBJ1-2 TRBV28 CASSSPGQGDHGYTF TGTGCCAGCAGCTCACCGGGACAGGGTGACCATGGCTACACCTTC
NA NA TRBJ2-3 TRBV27 CASSLRWAGLSTDTQYF TGTGCCAGCTCCCTCCGCTGGGCCGGACTGAGCACAGATACGCAGTATTTT
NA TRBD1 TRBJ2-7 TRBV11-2 CASSSGTGGPISYEQYF TGTGCCAGCAGCTCGGGGACAGGGGGCCCAATTTCCTACGAGCAGTACTTC
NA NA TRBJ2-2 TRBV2 CASSEGRDTGELFF TGTGCCAGCAGTGAAGGTCGGGACACCGGGGAGCTGTTTTTT
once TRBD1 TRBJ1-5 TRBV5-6 CASSLTGVRNQPQHF TGTGCCAGCAGCTTAACAGGGGTCCGCAATCAGCCCCAGCATTTT
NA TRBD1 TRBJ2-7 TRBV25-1 CASSDRGYDEQYF TGTGCCAGCTCCGACAGGGGGTACGACGAGCAGTACTTC
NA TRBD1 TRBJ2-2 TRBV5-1 CASRDRTPEGELFF TGCGCCAGCAGGGACAGGACCCCTGAAGGGGAGCTGTTTTTT
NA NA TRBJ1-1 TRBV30 CAWMAFFPGTLSNTEAFF TGTGCCTGGATGGCCTTTTTTCCCGGGACACTTAGTAACACTGAAGCTTTCTTT
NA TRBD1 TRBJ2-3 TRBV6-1 CASHGHRGIPDTQYF TGTGCCAGCCACGGGCACAGGGGGATTCCAGATACGCAGTATTTT
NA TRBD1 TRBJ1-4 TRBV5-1 CASSKPGQGARNEKLFF TGCGCCAGCAGCAAACCGGGACAGGGGGCGCGTAATGAAAAACTGTTTTTT
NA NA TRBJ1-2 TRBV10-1 CASSQGLEGYTF TGCGCCAGCAGCCAGGGCCTAGAGGGCTACACCTTC
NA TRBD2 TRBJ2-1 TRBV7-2 CASSPAPLGEGGYNEQFF TGTGCCAGCAGCCCCGCCCCCCTGGGGGAGGGCGGATACAATGAGCAGTTCTTC
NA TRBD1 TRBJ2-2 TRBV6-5 CASKPGQTNTGELFF TGTGCCAGCAAACCGGGACAGACAAACACCGGGGAGCTGTTTTTT
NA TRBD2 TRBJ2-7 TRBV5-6 CASSWGLAGGYEQYF TGTGCCAGCAGCTGGGGACTAGCGGGAGGGTACGAGCAGTACTTC
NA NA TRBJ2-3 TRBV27 CASSVRRPPDTQYF TGTGCCAGCAGTGTCAGGCGACCCCCGGATACGCAGTATTTT
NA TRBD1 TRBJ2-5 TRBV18 CASSLYAPGQGEETQYF TGTGCCAGCTCACTATATGCTCCGGGACAGGGGGAAGAGACCCAGTACTTC
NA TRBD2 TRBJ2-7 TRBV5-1 CASSLIVGAGGESYEQYF TGCGCCAGCAGCTTGATTGTAGGGGCGGGAGGAGAATCCTACGAGCAGTACTTC
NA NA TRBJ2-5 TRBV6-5 CASRQGLQETQYF TGTGCCAGCAGACAGGGTCTACAAGAGACCCAGTACTTC
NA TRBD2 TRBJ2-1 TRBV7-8 CASSLAVAGGPIHEQFF TGTGCCAGCAGCCTTGCCGTAGCGGGAGGGCCTATCCATGAGCAGTTCTTC
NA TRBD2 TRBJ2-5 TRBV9 CASSPGGGSIRGETQYF TGTGCCAGCAGCCCCGGGGGAGGGTCAATACGGGGAGAGACCCAGTACTTC
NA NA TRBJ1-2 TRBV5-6 CASSRAQASYGYTF TGTGCCAGCAGCCGCGCACAGGCCTCCTATGGCTACACCTTC